The clone carrying this T cell receptor (beta chain) was picked up many times. What it binds is not known. The data are from a study of identical twins. Study-level points and caveats: Because invariant MAIT and iNKT cells could be present, zero-insertion analyses could be partly confounded.

V was shortened by 4 bases and J by 9 bases, with 7 bases between the two germline ends. This CDR3 is 11 amino acids long. TCRdb redid the calling of the 5' RACE reads with MiXCR, one entry per CDR3 protein. The sample includes some 900,000 distinct CDR3 sequences, 9% to 15% of them seen just once. These data also featured in a second study, about yellow fever vaccine responses in identical twins.

The V gene is TRBV12-3 or TRBV12-4, the J gene TRBJ2-1; D is undetermined. The sequence came from a woman aged 18-29 years in good health. The sequenced sample consisted of PBMCs. CDR3 nucleotides: TGTGCCAGCAGTTCGGCGCGTGAGCAGTTCTTC. This translates into CASSSAREQFF.